The 14 T cell receptor beta chains in this list originate from one sample, sequenced in a study of identical twins. MiXCR, run by TCRdb on the 5' RACE reads, gives a single entry per CDR3 protein. The table has 400,000 to 550,000 distinct CDR3 sequences, 24% seen once. These data were likewise used in another study, on T cells expressing NK-cell markers.

Sequenced: CD4+ T cells sorted from blood. The origin of the receptors is a woman younger than 35 in good health.

The rearrangement joins TRBV18 to TRBJ2-3; 7 nucleotides agree with TRBD2. Trimming removed 0 bases from V and 4 bases from J; junction bases left unmatched: 7. Germline V gene sequence: CDR1 KGHSH, CDR2 LQKENI. This CDR3 spans 16 amino acids. CDR3: CASSPPGGSLPDTQYF. CDR3 sequence (DNA): TGTGCCAGCTCACCACCTGGCGGGAGCCTTCCAGATACGCAGTATTTT.

In its sample, this clonotype was seen a few times. V usage is TRBV6-1 and J usage is TRBJ2-1, with no clear D. Germline V gene sequence: CDR1 MNHNS, CDR2 SASEGT. V gave up 1 base and J gave up 6 bases, with 10 bases separating them. CDR3 length: 14 residues. The CDR3 DNA follows: TGTGCCAGCAGTGAAGAGCAGCAACGCAATGAGCAGTTCTTC. Protein sequence: CASSEEQQRNEQFF.

In this sample, this clonotype turned up a few times. The chain couples TRBV7-6 to TRBJ2-1; 9 nucleotides align to TRBD1. CDR3 length: 14 residues. The V gene's germline CDR1 is SGHVS and CDR2 FNYEAQ. Trimming removed 6 bases from V and 8 bases from J; junction bases left unmatched: 8. The CDR3 loop reads CASSPQTGGHEQFF. The CDR3 DNA reads as TGTGCCAGCAGTCCTCAGACAGGGGGGCATGAGCAGTTCTTC.

There are a few counts of this clonotype. The chain couples TRBV12-3 or TRBV12-4 to TRBJ1-5; 8 bases fit TRBD1. There are 15 residues in the CDR3. V shed 2 bases and J 7 bases; nucleotides not matched to a gene: 7. In nucleotides, the CDR3 is TGTGCCAGCAGTTTACCCGGACAGGGAGGACAGCCCCAGCATTTT. It is translated as CASSLPGQGGQPQHF.

This clonotype was seen at least ten times. The chain has TRBV10-3 and TRBJ1-3; no definite D call. CDR3 length equals 15 residues. From germline, CDR1 is ENHRY and CDR2 SYGVKD. Between the trimmed V and J ends, which lost 0 bases and 2 bases, there was a span of 8 bases. This CDR3 reads CAISESWQPGNTIYF. In DNA, the CDR3 is TGTGCCATCAGTGAGTCGTGGCAACCTGGAAACACCATATATTTT.

The chain combines TRBV10-3 with TRBJ2-7; 8 bases agree with TRBD2. V gave up 4 bases and J gave up 3 bases; unmatched junction bases: 5. Germline loops: CDR1 ENHRY, CDR2 SYGVKD. This CDR3 has 14 residues. CDR3 in DNA: TGTGCCATCAGTGGCGGGGGGCGCGTCTACGAGCAGTACTTC. Translation: CAISGGGRVYEQYF.

V usage is TRBV12-5 and J usage is TRBJ2-5; D uncertain. Trimming removed 0 bases at V and 1 base at J, with 0 bases between. Germline V CDR1 and CDR2: LGHNT, FRNRAP. This CDR3 comprises 12 residues. CDR3 nucleotide sequence: TGTGCTAGTGGTTTGGTCCAAGAGACCCAGTACTTC. It translates to CASGLVQETQYF.

This rearrangement joins TRBV10-2 to TRBJ2-3; 10 bases match TRBD2. The CDR3 runs to 16 residues. V lost 6 bases to trimming and J lost 2 bases; unmatched junction nucleotides: 8. CDR1 is WSHSY, CDR2 SAAADI, per germline. For the CDR3, the DNA is TGCGCCAGCAGCAAAGTAGCGGGGGGCTTCACAGATACGCAGTATTTT. It is translated as CASSKVAGGFTDTQYF.

The rearrangement joins TRBV9 to TRBJ2-7, with 12 bases identical to TRBD2. CDR1 and CDR2 from the germline V gene are SGDLS and YYNGEE. The CDR3 length is 15 residues. V shed 0 bases and J 2 bases; nucleotides not matched to a gene: 0. The CDR3 sequence: CASSVGTSGAYEQYF. Here the CDR3 DNA reads TGTGCCAGCAGCGTAGGGACTAGCGGGGCCTACGAGCAGTACTTC.

The genes are TRBV10-2 and TRBJ2-7, with D possibly TRBD2 on 6 matching bases. The CDR3 consists of 13 residues. Germline assignment: CDR1 WSHSY and CDR2 SAAADI. The germline V and J ends were trimmed by 7 bases and 7 bases, with 17 bases remaining between them. The CDR3 spells CASTAWVEGEQYF. The CDR3 DNA reads as TGCGCCAGCACGGCCTGGGTGGAGGGGGAGCAGTACTTC.

V is TRBV3-1 and J is TRBJ1-6; D gene uncertain. The CDR3 loop spans 12 amino acids. Trimming took off 2 bases at V and 13 bases at J, with 9 bases between the two ends. CDR1 is LGHDT, CDR2 YNNKEL, per germline (reference sequence). CDR3 amino acids: CASSQSDYPLHF. For the CDR3, the DNA is TGTGCCAGCAGCCAATCAGATTATCCCCTCCACTTT. The full variable domain, its missing parts supplied by reference TRBV3-1 and TRBJ1-6, is DTAVSQTPKYLVTQMGNDKSIKCEQNLGHDTMYWYKQDSKKFLKIMFSYNNKELIINETVPNRFSPKSPDKAHLNLHINSLELGDSAVYFCASSQSDYPLHFGNGTRLTVT.

A few counts support this clonotype. The chain couples TRBV30 to TRBJ2-7; D perhaps matches TRBD1 (6 bases). Germline V lookup: CDR1 GTSNPN, CDR2 SVGIG (reference sequence). The CDR3 runs 12 residues. V lost 3 bases to trimming and J lost 3 bases, with 9 bases between them. The CDR3 sequence is CAWSLQGYEQYF. CDR3 in DNA: TGTGCCTGGAGCCTACAGGGCTACGAGCAGTACTTC.

The gene calls are TRBV18 and TRBJ1-2; D might be TRBD1 (5 bases). V was shortened by 2 bases and J by 1 base, with 8 bases between the two germline ends. The CDR3 is 14 residues long. Germline-derived CDR1 and CDR2 are KGHSH and LQKENI. The CDR3 sequence is CASSPSGFNYGYTF. DNA of the CDR3: TGTGCCAGCTCACCATCAGGGTTTAACTATGGCTACACCTTC.

This chain uses TRBV4-2 with TRBJ2-3; D is perhaps TRBD2 (5 bases). The V end was cut by 0 bases, the J end by 6 bases, with 16 bases between. This CDR3 is built from 16 residues. CDR1 is LGHNA and CDR2 is YNFKEQ in the germline V gene. The CDR3 sequence: CASSQDRGRRRDTQYF. In DNA form, the CDR3 reads TGTGCCAGCAGCCAAGATCGGGGTCGGCGACGCGATACGCAGTATTTT.